Listed below are T cell receptor beta chains from one sample, sequenced in a study of cytomegalovirus exposure and HLA in healthy donors. Libraries were prepared by immunoSEQ multiplex PCR; TCRdb keeps only in-frame clonotypes and omits some of them. The data show about 210,000 clones, with 70% to 80% seen just once and around 0.4% held by the top ten. The sequencing input was PBMCs. These receptor sequences come from a male donor in good health and CMV-seropositive. The CDR3 runs from the conserved cysteine through the conserved F or W. The D gene is left open where the match is weak. Expanded clones get a size class; other rows say once, few or many, or leave the size out.

TRBJ2-3,.,.,TRBV7-9,18,CASSLSPPIAENTDTQYF,TGTGCCAGCAGCTTATCCCCCCCGATAGCGGAGAACACAGATACGCAGTATTTT
TRBJ2-5,.,.,TRBV30,14,CAWRSTGIQETQYF,TGTGCCTGGAGATCGACGGGTATACAAGAGACCCAGTACTTC
TRBJ2-2,once,.,TRBV7-6,15,CASSLVRGPLRELFF,TGTGCCAGCAGCTTAGTGCGGGGGCCCCTCCGGGAGCTGTTTTTT
TRBJ2-6,.,.,TRBV15,16,CATSREQGSGANVLTF,TGTGCCACCAGCAGAGAGCAGGGGTCCGGGGCCAACGTCCTGACTTTC
TRBJ2-5,.,TRBD2,TRBV7-3,15,CASSFTSGSKETQYF,TGTGCCAGCAGCTTCACTAGCGGGAGTAAAGAGACCCAGTACTTC
TRBJ1-5,.,.,TRBV1,16,CTSSQDLQGLDQPQHF,TGCACCAGCAGCCAAGATCTTCAGGGACTCGATCAGCCCCAGCATTTT
TRBJ2-5,few,.,TRBV9,14,CASSTDPEEETQYF,TGTGCCAGCAGCACAGACCCGGAGGAGGAGACCCAGTACTTC
TRBJ2-6,.,.,TRBV6-6,15,CASSMTGSGANVLTF,TGTGCCAGCAGCATGACAGGATCTGGGGCCAACGTCCTGACTTTC
TRBJ1-1,.,TRBD1,TRBV4-1,17,CASSHIPGGSGPNEAFF,TGCGCCAGCAGCCACATTCCAGGGGGCTCGGGGCCCAATGAAGCTTTCTTT
TRBJ2-7,.,TRBD2,TRBV10-2,16,CASSESPGGPPDEQYF,TGCGCCAGCAGTGAGTCGCCGGGAGGGCCACCTGACGAGCAGTACTTC
TRBJ2-7,.,TRBD2,TRBV9,19,CASSVGTSGRSAQRSEQYF,TGTGCCAGCAGCGTAGGGACTAGCGGGAGATCTGCCCAGAGGTCCGAGCAGTACTTC
TRBJ1-1,.,.,TRBV7-3,16,CASSLVGTAEAGEAFF,TGTGCCAGCAGCTTAGTCGGAACCGCTGAAGCAGGTGAAGCTTTCTTT
TRBJ1-2,.,.,TRBV5-6,14,CASSLGTINYGYTF,TGTGCCAGCAGCTTGGGGACAATTAACTATGGCTACACCTTC
TRBJ1-3,.,.,TRBV7-9,13,CASKKGSGNTIYF,TGTGCCAGCAAGAAGGGGTCTGGAAACACCATATATTTT
TRBJ2-7,.,.,TRBV19,13,CASSTAGTYEQYF,TGTGCCAGTAGTACTGCCGGGACCTACGAGCAGTACTTC
TRBJ1-5,.,.,TRBV30,14,CAWRGAGGIQPQHF,TGTGCCTGGAGAGGGGCAGGAGGGATTCAGCCCCAGCATTTT
TRBJ2-7,few,TRBD2,TRBV2,14,CASSLAGRPYEQYF,TGTGCCAGCAGTTTAGCGGGACGACCCTACGAGCAGTACTTC
TRBJ2-1,.,TRBD2,TRBV5-4,16,CASSTLTGTTYNEQFF,TGTGCCAGCAGCACGCTGACCGGGACTACCTACAATGAGCAGTTCTTC
TRBJ1-3,.,TRBD1,TRBV7-2,14,CASSLARGPNTIYF,TGTGCCAGCAGCTTAGCCAGGGGGCCAAACACCATATATTTT
TRBJ1-5,.,.,TRBV28,12,CASRETDQPQHF,TGTGCCAGCCGGGAGACCGATCAGCCCCAGCATTTT
TRBJ1-1,.,.,TRBV7-2,15,CASSLPGLMNTEAFF,TGTGCCAGCAGCCTCCCGGGACTCATGAACACTGAAGCTTTCTTT
TRBJ2-3,.,TRBD2,TRBV9,15,CASSVSGGNADTQYF,TGTGCCAGCAGCGTCAGCGGGGGGAATGCAGATACGCAGTATTTT
TRBJ2-2,once,.,TRBV5-6,14,CASKWGANTGELFF,TGTGCCAGCAAATGGGGCGCGAACACCGGGGAGCTGTTTTTT
TRBJ1-6,.,TRBD1,TRBV2,15,CASSLTGVRDSPLHF,TGTGCCAGCAGTTTGACAGGGGTTAGGGATTCACCCCTCCACTTT
TRBJ2-1,.,.,TRBV29-1,10,CSVEGGWQFF,TGCAGCGTTGAAGGCGGGTGGCAGTTCTTC
TRBJ1-1,.,.,TRBV6-6,14,CASTLWGEDTEAFF,TGTGCCAGCACTTTGTGGGGGGAGGACACTGAAGCTTTCTTT
TRBJ1-2,.,TRBD1,TRBV6-5,15,CASSYFRQGGRGYTF,TGTGCCAGCAGTTACTTCCGACAGGGGGGGCGAGGCTACACCTTC
TRBJ2-2,.,.,TRBV4-3,16,CASSLQGASNTGELFF,TGCGCCAGCAGCCTCCAGGGCGCCTCGAACACCGGGGAGCTGTTTTTT
TRBJ2-1,.,TRBD2,TRBV9,18,CASSVGTSGPPANNEQFF,TGTGCCAGCAGCGTGGGGACTAGCGGGCCTCCAGCAAACAATGAGCAGTTCTTC
TRBJ2-7,once,.,TRBV20-1,10,CSARQYEQYF,TGCAGTGCTAGGCAGTACGAGCAGTACTTC
TRBJ2-7,.,TRBD1,TRBV9,16,CASSVGSGQGSNEQYF,TGTGCCAGCAGCGTAGGGTCAGGACAGGGGTCCAACGAGCAGTACTTC
TRBJ2-5,once,TRBD2,TRBV7-2,13,CASSTRGGETQYF,TGTGCCAGCAGCACGCGGGGGGGCGAGACCCAGTACTTC
TRBJ2-2,once,TRBD1,TRBV7-7,15,CASSVGTGITGELFF,TGTGCTAGCAGCGTAGGGACAGGGATCACCGGGGAGCTGTTTTTT
TRBJ2-7,.,TRBD2,TRBV7-3,14,CASSPTGGSYEQYF,TGTGCCAGCAGCCCGACGGGGGGGTCCTACGAGCAGTACTTC
TRBJ1-2,few,TRBD1,TRBV28,16,CASSSITGDRNYGYTF,TGTGCCAGCAGTTCCATAACAGGGGATAGGAACTATGGCTACACCTTC
TRBJ1-2,.,.,TRBV27,15,CASSNNREASYGYTF,TGTGCCAGCAGCAATAATCGTGAAGCTAGCTATGGCTACACCTTC
TRBJ2-1,few,.,TRBV5-1,15,CASRLGTLKSNEQFF,TGCGCCAGCAGACTCGGGACTCTTAAATCCAATGAGCAGTTCTTC
TRBJ1-5,.,.,TRBV27,14,CASSQAGGNQPQHF,TGTGCCAGCAGTCAGGCGGGTGGCAATCAGCCCCAGCATTTT
TRBJ1-5,.,.,TRBV6-5,15,CASSSSPYSNQPQHF,TGTGCCAGCAGTTCATCCCCCTATAGCAATCAGCCCCAGCATTTT
TRBJ1-2,.,.,TRBV28,15,CASSLYSAGASGYTF,TGTGCCAGCAGTTTATATTCGGCAGGGGCGAGTGGCTACACCTTC
TRBJ2-1,.,TRBD2,TRBV5-1,15,CASSPGLVMNNEQFF,TGCGCCAGCAGCCCTGGACTAGTCATGAACAATGAGCAGTTCTTC